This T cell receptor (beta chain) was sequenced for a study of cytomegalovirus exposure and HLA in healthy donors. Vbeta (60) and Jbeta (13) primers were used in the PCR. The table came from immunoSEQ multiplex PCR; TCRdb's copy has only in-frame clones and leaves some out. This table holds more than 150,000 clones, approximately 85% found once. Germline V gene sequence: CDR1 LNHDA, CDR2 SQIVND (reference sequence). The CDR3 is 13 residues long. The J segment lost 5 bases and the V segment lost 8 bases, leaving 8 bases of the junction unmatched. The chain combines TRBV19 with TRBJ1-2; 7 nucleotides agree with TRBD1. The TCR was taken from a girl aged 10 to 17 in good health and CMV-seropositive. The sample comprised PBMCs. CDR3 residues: CASSRQGLYGYTF. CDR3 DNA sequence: TGTGCCAGTTCCCGACAGGGATTATATGGCTACACCTTC.